This T cell receptor beta chain was sequenced during a study of cytomegalovirus exposure and HLA in healthy donors (dated by TCRdb to about 2017). Regarding the research as a whole: According to an earlier analysis of 550 to 750 of the donors, about 170 million T cells yielded roughly 100 million unique TCR beta sequences and 276 Gb of sequence data. An early release covering 550 to 700 HLA-typed donors comprised approximately 290 gigabases of sequencing data and approximately 80 million unique TCR sequences. Of the 398 genotyped donors, around 81% fell in the genetic ancestry cluster associated with self-reported Caucasian donors. The study aimed to test whether signatures of past pathogen exposure could be identified by cataloging public T cell receptors. The T cell repertoires of several hundred subjects were profiled by immunosequencing and related to cytomegalovirus serostatus. A separate validation cohort of more than 100 different subjects was used in addition to the approximately 610-subject first cohort. To predict cytomegalovirus infection status, the study brought together high-throughput TCR immunosequencing, statistical association of individual TCRs with disease status, and machine learning. To study patterns of TCR occurrence, a later analysis re-analyzed previously published TCR beta repertoires from 666 donors and added high-resolution HLA genotyping. Rather than drawing on any new phenotypic data, the later analysis identified candidate immune exposures from TCR beta sequences and the way those sequences occurred across donors. An earlier analysis of nearly 600 of the donors applied high-throughput TCR beta sequencing to assess whether each TCR beta V gene segment acted as functional or pseudogenic. Alongside the repertoire data, information on donor age, sex, ethnicity and CMV serostatus was compiled. A later genetic analysis took genome-wide SNP genotypes for about 60% of the roughly 670 donors and used that subset as a discovery cohort. Every discovery cohort repertoire had been produced on one sequencing platform. HLA typing covered class I and class II loci at four-digit resolution. Typing coverage varied by locus: about 620-630 donors for A, B, C, DRB1 and DQB1; 522 for DQA1; about 590 for DPA1; approximately 450 for DPB1. A handful of DR-DQ haplotypes were handled as single units for association and clustering because linkage in the cohort was strong. Across under 500 genotyped donors of the cohort, an average of approximately 200,000 unique TCR beta nucleotide sequences per donor were sequenced, and around 20% of those sequences were non-productive. Overall results and qualifications from the work: In the study, about 150 TCR beta chains were listed as associated with cytomegalovirus. In an earlier analysis of under 600 of the donors, most TCR beta V segments were observed in productive rearrangements about 87% or about 30% of the time, broadly matching IMGT annotations. A later genetic analysis associated a missense DCLRE1C variant with V-gene and J-gene trimming of TCR beta chains, and an independent cohort replicated the association. Correlated functional status among segregating V segments might be attributable to linkage disequilibrium, but an unknown experimental factor could not be ruled out. In vitro tests confirmed that a few of the cytomegalovirus-associated TCR beta chains recognize cytomegalovirus antigens. The authors suggested that the approach could potentially be extended to other disease states and immunological phenotypes. Across donors, most TCR sequences were observed very rarely, whereas some public TCRs were present in many individuals. Sequencing depth was assumed to be roughly uniform across donors in the presence/absence analyses, though that assumption may not hold. In both the original and validation cohorts, the classifier was reported to diagnose cytomegalovirus status with high specificity and sensitivity. A further reported finding was that TCR beta sequences accurately predicted the HLA-A and HLA-B alleles for most subjects in the first cohort. A later analysis found that most CMV-associated TCR beta chains appeared HLA-restricted, with HLA associations seemingly driven largely by CMV exposure. Because counts were too low, 15 to 20 rarely observed V segments, including chromosome 9 orphons, were left out of the earlier analysis of roughly 600 of the donors. In a later analysis, HLA-associated TCR beta chains showed more clonal expansion and lower generation probabilities than non-associated chains that were equally common. The only immune exposure information available for the cohort was CMV serostatus. Because HLA typing was unavailable for some donors at each locus, only the typed subset was used in association tests. Several of the top co-occurrence clusters appeared to be linked to parvovirus B19, influenza, CMV and Epstein-Barr virus, according to a later analysis. A later genetic analysis reported fewer N-insertions in productive TCRs among donors in an Asian-associated ancestry cluster than the approximately 700-donor mean. The 87-base-pair reads could not distinguish some IMGT-functional V segments, including TRBV6-2 and TRBV6-3, so those segments were excluded. A cluster of highly shared sequence variants was judged likely to represent a technical artifact of the sequencing pipeline. The cohort was sequenced for TCR beta chains only, and without alpha or paired-chain data the features that could be detected were limited. Specific HLA alleles were associated with 15,000 to 20,000 TCR beta sequences at a false discovery rate of 0.05 in a later analysis. When HLA alleles, especially DR and DQ, strongly co-occurred, attributing TCR associations to individual alleles was difficult. According to a later analysis, TCR association rates differed among HLA loci, with DRB1 alleles showing the most associated TCRs and HLA-C alleles showing the fewest.

In total, fewer than 750 healthy bone marrow donors made up the cohort. At the time of sampling, all cohort members were nominally healthy, though unrecorded immune exposures were likely present. The donor was CMV seropositive and was included in the group of 250 to 300 seropositive cohort members. Every donor gave a peripheral blood sample, and the peripheral blood mononuclear cells from that sample were used for TCR beta sequencing. The Qiagen DNeasy Blood Extraction Kit was used to extract genomic DNA from the blood cell samples. V loses 3 bases at its end and J loses 5 bases; junction bases beyond the gene matches: 8. Per the germline V gene (reference sequence), LNHDA is the CDR1 and SQIVND is the CDR2. Reading from cysteine to phenylalanine, the CDR3 counts 16 amino acids. The read is trimmed to its CDR3 DNA, 48 bases read in frame from base 1. Comment on this clone: Its antigen target is currently unknown. No base quality values were provided; no much bigger clone lies one nucleotide off.

Library creation used the immunoSEQ multiplex PCR assay. The multiplex PCR relied on a mix of 60 forward primers for TCR Vbeta segments and 13 reverse primers for TCR Jbeta segments. The CDR3 region of rearranged TCR beta genes was amplified from genomic DNA with a multiplex PCR assay. The amplified TCR beta libraries were sequenced on the Illumina HiSeq System as 87-base-pair reads. Per the source publication's procedure: A later analysis tallied roughly 78 million unique TCR beta chains across the 666 repertoires, and approximately 12 million of those chains were shared by two or more donors. A nearest-neighbor algorithm error-corrected the raw reads and collapsed the reads into unique sequences, merging closely related sequences to remove PCR and sequencing errors. Alignment of CDR3 sequences to IMGT reference sequences was used to assign V, D and J gene segments. For a sequence to be retained, a match of at least six nucleotides to both a V gene segment and a J gene segment was required. Rearrangements were classified as productive when the CDR3 lacked stop codons and remained in frame with V and J, and all other rearrangements were classified as non-productive. CDR3 was defined by IMGT convention, running from the second conserved V-encoded cysteine to the conserved J-encoded phenylalanine. Sequences without an unambiguous match to a single V gene segment were excluded from the earlier analysis of several hundred of the donors. An earlier analysis of fewer than 650 of the donors classified V segments as functional when productive rearrangements were above 56.7% and as segregating when the standard deviation between donors was above 5%. A statistical classification framework was built to diagnose cytomegalovirus status from the catalog of TCR beta chain sequences. V and J gene assignment, in a later analysis, came from comparing TCR nucleotide sequences with IMGT/GENE-DB human TR gene sequences. In a later analysis, CDR3 sequences and most-parsimonious VDJ recombination scenarios were assigned using the TCRdist pipeline. In a later analysis, each TCR beta chain was defined by its CDR3 amino acid sequence together with its V-gene family, and reads without a unique V-gene family were excluded. To address suspected cross-contamination and a sequencing artifact, a later analysis removed 592 highly shared, low-generation-probability nucleotide sequences. For each public chain, a later analysis derived a clonal expansion index from normalized ranks of inferred template counts within each repertoire. Generation probabilities in a later analysis came from a VDJ recombination model fitted to out-of-frame rearrangements, and those results were checked against IGoR. A later analysis scored TCR-TCR, TCR-HLA and TCR-CMV co-occurrence with hypergeometric tests, applying a repertoire-size bias correction to TCR pairs. False discovery rates were estimated in a later analysis by permuting HLA or CMV assignments 20 times. In a later analysis, co-occurring TCRs were grouped using DBSCAN, and TCRdist sequence similarity was added for clustering within HLA-allele-positive subsets. For co-occurrence clustering, repertoires with fewer than 30,000 or more than 120,000 public chains were excluded, along with four or five repertoires with anomalous nucleotide sharing. Imported from immuneACCESS, the table was reduced by TCRdb to in-frame sequences with V and J called. These copies leave out some clones; in studies compared against another copy, an unresolved V gene accounts for under half, and the cause of the remainder is not known. V, J and clone size reflect that table, while D and trimming were determined from the DNA. Across this sample there are 150,000 to 200,000 clones, with approximately 84% seen only once. Around 6.5% of the sample is in the top ten clones.

The chain employs TRBV19 and TRBJ2-2; a stretch of 8 junction bases matches TRBD2. Sequenced input: PBMCs. The sequence derives from a male donor in good health and CMV-seropositive. The CDR3 region: CASSIVAGGGTGELFF. The nucleotides are TGTGCCAGTAGTATTGTGGCGGGAGGCGGTACCGGGGAGCTGTTTTTT.